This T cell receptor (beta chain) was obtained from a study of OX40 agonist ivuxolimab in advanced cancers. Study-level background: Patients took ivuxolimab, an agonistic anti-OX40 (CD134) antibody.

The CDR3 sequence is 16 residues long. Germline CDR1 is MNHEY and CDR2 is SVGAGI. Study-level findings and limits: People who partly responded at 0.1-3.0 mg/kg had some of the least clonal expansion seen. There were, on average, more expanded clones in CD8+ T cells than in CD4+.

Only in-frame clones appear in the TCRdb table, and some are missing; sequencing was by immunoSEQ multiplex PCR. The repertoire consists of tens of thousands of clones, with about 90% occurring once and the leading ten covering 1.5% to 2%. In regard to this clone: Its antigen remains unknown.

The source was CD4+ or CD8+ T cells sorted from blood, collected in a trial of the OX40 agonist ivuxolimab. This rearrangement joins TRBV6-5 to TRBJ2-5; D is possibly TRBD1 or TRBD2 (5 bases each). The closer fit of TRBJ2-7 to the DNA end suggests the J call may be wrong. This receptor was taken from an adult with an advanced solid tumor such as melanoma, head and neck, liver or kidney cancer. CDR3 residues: CASSYWFGASLGEQYF. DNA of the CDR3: TGTGCCAGCAGTTACTGGTTTGGGGCTAGCCTTGGCGAGCAGTACTTC.